Given below is one TCR beta chain in context. The CDR3 length is 14 residues. V was pared by 2 bases and J by 4 bases, with 10 bases between. Looked up from germline, CDR1 is MNHEY and CDR2 is SMNVEV (reference sequence). No patient had autoimmune disease or received systemic immunosuppression. The sample is drawn from a study of OX40 agonist ivuxolimab in advanced cancers. Some clones are missing from TCRdb's copy, which holds only in-frame ones; the method was immunoSEQ multiplex PCR. This sample carries 20,000 to 30,000 clones, just under 80% of them seen once, and the ten largest clones take 20% to 30%.

V gene TRBV27 combines with J gene TRBJ2-3, with D perhaps TRBD1 or TRBD2 (6 bases each). The receptor was derived from an adult with an advanced solid tumor such as melanoma, head and neck, liver or kidney cancer. The source material was CD4+ or CD8+ T cells sorted from blood, sampled in a trial of the OX40 agonist ivuxolimab. In DNA form, the CDR3 reads TGTGCCAGCAGTTTACTGGGGGGCGCAGATACGCAGTATTTT. Translating gives CASSLLGGADTQYF.